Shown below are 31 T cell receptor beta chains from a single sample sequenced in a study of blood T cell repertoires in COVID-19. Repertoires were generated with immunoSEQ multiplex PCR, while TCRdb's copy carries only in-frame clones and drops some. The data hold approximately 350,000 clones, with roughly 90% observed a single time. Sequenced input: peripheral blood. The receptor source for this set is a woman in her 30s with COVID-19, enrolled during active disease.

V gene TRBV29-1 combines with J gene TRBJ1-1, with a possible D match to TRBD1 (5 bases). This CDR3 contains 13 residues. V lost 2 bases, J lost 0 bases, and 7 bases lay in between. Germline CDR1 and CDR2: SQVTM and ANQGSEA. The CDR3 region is CSVEYRMNTEAFF. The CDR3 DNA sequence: TGCAGCGTTGAATACAGGATGAACACTGAAGCTTTCTTT.

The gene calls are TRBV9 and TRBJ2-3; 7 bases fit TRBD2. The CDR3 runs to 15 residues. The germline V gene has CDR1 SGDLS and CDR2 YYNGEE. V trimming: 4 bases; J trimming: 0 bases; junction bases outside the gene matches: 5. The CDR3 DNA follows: TGTGCCAGCAGCCTGGGGGGGGGAAGCACAGATACGCAGTATTTT. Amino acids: CASSLGGGSTDTQYF.

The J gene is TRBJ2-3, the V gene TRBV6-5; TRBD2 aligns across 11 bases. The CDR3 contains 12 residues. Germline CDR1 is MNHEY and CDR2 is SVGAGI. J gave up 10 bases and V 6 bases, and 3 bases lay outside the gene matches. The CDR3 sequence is CASSSSGGPQYF. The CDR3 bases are TGTGCCAGCAGCTCTAGCGGGGGGCCGCAGTATTTT.

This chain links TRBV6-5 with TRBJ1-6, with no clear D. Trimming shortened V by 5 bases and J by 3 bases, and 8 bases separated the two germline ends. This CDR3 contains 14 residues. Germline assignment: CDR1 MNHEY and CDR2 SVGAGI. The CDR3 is CASSRTIYNSPLHF. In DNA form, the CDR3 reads TGTGCCAGCAGTCGGACTATCTATAATTCACCCCTCCACTTT.

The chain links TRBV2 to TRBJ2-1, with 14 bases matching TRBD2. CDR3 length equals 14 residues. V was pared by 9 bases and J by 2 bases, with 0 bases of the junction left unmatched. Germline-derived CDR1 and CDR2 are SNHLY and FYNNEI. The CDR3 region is CARTSGRAYNEQFF. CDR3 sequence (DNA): TGTGCCAGGACTAGCGGGAGGGCCTACAATGAGCAGTTCTTC. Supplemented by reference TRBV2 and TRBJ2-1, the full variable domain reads EPEVTQTPSHQVTQMGQEVILRCVPISNHLYFYWYRQILGQKVEFLVSFYNNEISEKSEIFDDQFSVERPDGSNFTLKIRSTKLEDSAMYFCARTSGRAYNEQFFGPGTRLTVL.

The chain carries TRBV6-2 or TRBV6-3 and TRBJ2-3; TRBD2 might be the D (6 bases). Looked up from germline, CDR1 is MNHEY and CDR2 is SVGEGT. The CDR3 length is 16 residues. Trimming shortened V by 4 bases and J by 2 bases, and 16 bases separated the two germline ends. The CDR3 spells CASSFPREFPTDTQYF. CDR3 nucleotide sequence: TGTGCCAGCAGTTTTCCTCGGGAGTTCCCCACAGATACGCAGTATTTT.

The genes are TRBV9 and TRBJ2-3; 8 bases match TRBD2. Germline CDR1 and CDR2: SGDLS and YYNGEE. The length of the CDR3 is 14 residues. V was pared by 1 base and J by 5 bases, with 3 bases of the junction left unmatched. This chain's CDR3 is CASSVTAGGDTQYF. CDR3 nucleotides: TGTGCCAGCAGCGTAACGGCGGGGGGAGATACGCAGTATTTT.

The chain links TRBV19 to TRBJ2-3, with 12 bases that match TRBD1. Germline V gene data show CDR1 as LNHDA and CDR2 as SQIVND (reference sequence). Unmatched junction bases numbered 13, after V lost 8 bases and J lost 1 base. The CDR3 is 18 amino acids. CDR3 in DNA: TGTGCCAGTTTTTCCTCACGGGACAGGGGGCCCGGCACAGATACGCAGTATTTT. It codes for CASFSSRDRGPGTDTQYF.

CDR3 in amino acids: CASSFRVALAAYNEQFF. The CDR3 DNA follows: TGTGCCAGCAGCTTCAGGGTTGCATTAGCGGCATACAATGAGCAGTTCTTC. V and J are TRBV7-2 and TRBJ2-1; TRBD2 is a possible D gene (6 bases). Trimming pared 3 bases from V and 4 bases from J, leaving 19 bases between. CDR3 length: 17 amino acids. Germline CDR1 reads SGHTA; CDR2 reads FQGNSA.

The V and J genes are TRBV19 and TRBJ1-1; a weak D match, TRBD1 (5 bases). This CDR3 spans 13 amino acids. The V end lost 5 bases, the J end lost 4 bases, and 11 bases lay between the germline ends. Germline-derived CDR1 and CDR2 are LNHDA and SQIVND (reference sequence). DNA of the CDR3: TGTGCCAGTAGTTTATCGGGGGGCACTGAAGCTTTCTTT. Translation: CASSLSGGTEAFF.

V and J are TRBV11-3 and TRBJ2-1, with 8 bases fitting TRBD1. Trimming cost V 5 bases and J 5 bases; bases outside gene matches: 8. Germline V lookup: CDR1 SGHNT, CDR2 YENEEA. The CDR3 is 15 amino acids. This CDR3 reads CASSPWTGQNNEQFF. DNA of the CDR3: TGTGCCAGCAGCCCCTGGACAGGGCAAAACAATGAGCAGTTCTTC.

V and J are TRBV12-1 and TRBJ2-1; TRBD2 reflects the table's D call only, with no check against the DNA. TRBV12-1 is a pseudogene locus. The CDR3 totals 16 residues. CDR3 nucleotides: TGTGCCAGCAGCTCCCGCCCCCGGCGGGAGAGCAATGAGCAGTTCTTC. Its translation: CASSSRPRRESNEQFF.

The CDR3 DNA follows: TGTGCCAGCAGTCAGGGACAGGGCGCTTGGAATGAGCAGTTCTTC. Translating gives CASSQGQGAWNEQFF. The chain has TRBV27 and TRBJ2-1, with 9 bases identical to TRBD1. CDR1 and CDR2 from the germline V gene are MNHEY and SMNVEV (reference sequence). This CDR3 has 15 amino acids. Germline trimming cut 5 bases from V and 7 bases from J; bases unmatched to any gene: 9.

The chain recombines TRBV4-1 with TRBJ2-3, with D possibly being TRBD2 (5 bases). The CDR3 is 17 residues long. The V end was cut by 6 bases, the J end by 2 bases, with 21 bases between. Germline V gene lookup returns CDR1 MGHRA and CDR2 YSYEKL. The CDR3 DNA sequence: TGCGCCAGCAGTCCTCAACTACTAGTGGACTTCACAGATACGCAGTATTTT. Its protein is CASSPQLLVDFTDTQYF.

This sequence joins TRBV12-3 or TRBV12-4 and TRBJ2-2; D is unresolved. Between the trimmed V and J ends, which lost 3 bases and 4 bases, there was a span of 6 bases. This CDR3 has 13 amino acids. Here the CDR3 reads CASSFSRTGELFF. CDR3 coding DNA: TGTGCCAGCAGTTTTTCTCGCACCGGGGAGCTGTTTTTT.

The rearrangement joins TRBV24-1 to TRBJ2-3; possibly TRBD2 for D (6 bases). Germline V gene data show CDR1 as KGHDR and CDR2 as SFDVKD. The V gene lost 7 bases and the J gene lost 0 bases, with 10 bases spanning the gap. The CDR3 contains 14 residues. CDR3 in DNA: TGTGCCACCAGGGGGACTCCTAGCACAGATACGCAGTATTTT. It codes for CATRGTPSTDTQYF.

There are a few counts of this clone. CDR3: CASSVRTPGQGAGYTF. The CDR3 DNA follows: TGTGCCAGCAGTGTCCGAACCCCGGGACAGGGTGCTGGCTACACCTTC. J is TRBJ1-2 and V is TRBV2; 9 positions agree with TRBD1. CDR1 and CDR2 (germline): SNHLY, FYNNEI. Losses at the gene ends were 4 bases for V and 7 bases for J; bases not matched to a gene: 13. The CDR3 loop spans 16 amino acids.

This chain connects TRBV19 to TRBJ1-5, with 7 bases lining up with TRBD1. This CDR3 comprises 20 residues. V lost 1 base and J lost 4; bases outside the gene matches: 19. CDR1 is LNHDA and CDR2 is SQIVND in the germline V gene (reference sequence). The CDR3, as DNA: TGTGCCAGTAGTATAGGCATAGGCGGCTTGGGACAGAACTATAATCAGCCCCAGCATTTT. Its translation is CASSIGIGGLGQNYNQPQHF.

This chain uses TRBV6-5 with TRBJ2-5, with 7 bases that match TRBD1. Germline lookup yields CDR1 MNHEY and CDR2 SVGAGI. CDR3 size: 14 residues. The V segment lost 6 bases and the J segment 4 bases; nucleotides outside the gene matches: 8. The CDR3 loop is CASRRQGLGETQYF. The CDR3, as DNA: TGTGCCAGCAGAAGACAGGGCCTAGGAGAGACCCAGTACTTC.

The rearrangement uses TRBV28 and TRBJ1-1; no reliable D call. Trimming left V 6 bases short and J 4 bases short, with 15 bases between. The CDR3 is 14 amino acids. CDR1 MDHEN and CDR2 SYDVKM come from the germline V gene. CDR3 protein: CASRLKPGFTEAFF. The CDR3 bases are TGTGCCAGCAGACTGAAACCGGGTTTCACTGAAGCTTTCTTT.

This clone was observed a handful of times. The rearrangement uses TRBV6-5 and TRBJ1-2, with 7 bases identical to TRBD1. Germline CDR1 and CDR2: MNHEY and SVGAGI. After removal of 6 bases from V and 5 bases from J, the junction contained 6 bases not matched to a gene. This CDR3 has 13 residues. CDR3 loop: CASSMTGRYGYTF. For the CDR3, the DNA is TGTGCCAGCAGCATGACAGGGAGGTATGGCTACACCTTC.

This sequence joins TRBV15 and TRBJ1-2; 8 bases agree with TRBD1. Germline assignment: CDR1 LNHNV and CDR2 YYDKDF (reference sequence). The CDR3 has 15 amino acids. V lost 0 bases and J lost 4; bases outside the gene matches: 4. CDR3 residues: CATSRDNRGGYGYTF. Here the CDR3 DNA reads TGTGCCACCAGCAGAGATAACAGGGGGGGCTATGGCTACACCTTC.

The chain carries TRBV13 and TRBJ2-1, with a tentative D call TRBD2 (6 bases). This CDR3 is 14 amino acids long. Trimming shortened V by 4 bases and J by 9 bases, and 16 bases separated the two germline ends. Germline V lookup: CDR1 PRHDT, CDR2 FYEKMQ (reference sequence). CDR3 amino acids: CASSWPTSRGEQFF. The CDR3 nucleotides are TGTGCCAGCAGCTGGCCGACTAGTAGGGGTGAGCAGTTCTTC.

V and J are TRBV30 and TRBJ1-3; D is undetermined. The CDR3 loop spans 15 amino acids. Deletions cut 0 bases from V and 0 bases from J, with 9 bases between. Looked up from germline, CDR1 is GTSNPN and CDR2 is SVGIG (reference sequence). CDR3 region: CAWSVRRSSGNTIYF. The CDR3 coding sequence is TGTGCCTGGAGTGTCCGCCGGAGCTCTGGAAACACCATATATTTT.

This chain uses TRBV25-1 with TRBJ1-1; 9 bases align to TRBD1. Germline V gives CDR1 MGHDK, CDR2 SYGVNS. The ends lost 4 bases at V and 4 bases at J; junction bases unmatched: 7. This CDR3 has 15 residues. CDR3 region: CASSAYGQGSTEAFF. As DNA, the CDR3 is TGTGCCAGCAGTGCCTACGGACAGGGGTCCACTGAAGCTTTCTTT.

The CDR3 DNA follows: TGTGCCAGCAGCTGGGACTCCTCCTACGAGCAGTACTTC. Translating gives CASSWDSSYEQYF. The rearrangement uses TRBV6-2 or TRBV6-3 and TRBJ2-7, with D perhaps TRBD2 (6 bases). V gave up 6 bases and J gave up 0 bases, with 9 bases separating them. Germline V gene lookup returns CDR1 MNHEY and CDR2 SVGEGT. The length of the CDR3 is 13 residues.

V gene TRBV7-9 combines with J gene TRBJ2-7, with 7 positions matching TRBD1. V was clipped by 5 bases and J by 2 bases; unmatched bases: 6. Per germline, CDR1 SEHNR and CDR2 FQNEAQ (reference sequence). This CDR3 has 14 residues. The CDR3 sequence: CASSAWDSTYEQYF. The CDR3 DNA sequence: TGTGCCAGCAGCGCGTGGGACAGCACCTACGAGCAGTACTTC.

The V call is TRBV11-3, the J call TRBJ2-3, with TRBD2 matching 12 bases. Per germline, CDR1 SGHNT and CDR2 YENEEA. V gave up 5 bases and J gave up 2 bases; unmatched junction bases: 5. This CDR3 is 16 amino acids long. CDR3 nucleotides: TGTGCCAGCAGCCCGACTAGCGGGAGACACACAGATACGCAGTATTTT. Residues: CASSPTSGRHTDTQYF.

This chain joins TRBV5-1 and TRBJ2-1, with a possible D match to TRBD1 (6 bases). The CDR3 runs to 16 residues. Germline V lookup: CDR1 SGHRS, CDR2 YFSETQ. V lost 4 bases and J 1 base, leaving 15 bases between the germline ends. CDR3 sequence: CASSGPGALSYNEQFF. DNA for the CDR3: TGCGCCAGCAGCGGTCCAGGGGCCTTATCCTACAATGAGCAGTTCTTC.

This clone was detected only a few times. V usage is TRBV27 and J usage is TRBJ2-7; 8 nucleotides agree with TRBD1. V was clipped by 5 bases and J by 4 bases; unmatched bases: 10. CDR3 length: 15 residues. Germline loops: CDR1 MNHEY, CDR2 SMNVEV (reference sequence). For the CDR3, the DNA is TGTGCCAGCAGTCCTCGAGGGACAGGATCGTACGAGCAGTACTTC. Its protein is CASSPRGTGSYEQYF.

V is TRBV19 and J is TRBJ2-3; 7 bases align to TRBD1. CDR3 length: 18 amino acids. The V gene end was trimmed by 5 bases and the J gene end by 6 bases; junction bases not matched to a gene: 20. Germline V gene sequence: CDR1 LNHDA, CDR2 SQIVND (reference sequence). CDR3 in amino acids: CASSSRTGLSGPTDTQYF. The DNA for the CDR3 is TGTGCCAGTAGTTCCAGGACAGGATTGTCAGGGCCCACGGATACGCAGTATTTT.